This T cell receptor beta chain is from a study of shared clonotypes between healthy human individuals. Germline V gene lookup returns CDR1 SGHNT and CDR2 YYREEE (reference sequence). Trimming took 3 bases from V and 7 from J; bases not matched to a gene: 3. The CDR3 contains 13 residues. Measured with immunoSEQ multiplex PCR; TCRdb has only the in-frame clones, and not every one. The data contain roughly 1,600,000 clones, around 98.5% of them singletons. The sample consisted of naive CD4+ T cells sorted from blood. Subset in this sample: CD45RA+ positively selected. The sequence was obtained from a man in his thirties or forties in good health. The chain employs TRBV5-4 and TRBJ2-1, with TRBD2 matching over 8 bases. The chain's CDR3 is CASSSSGSNEQFF. CDR3 nucleotide sequence: TGTGCCAGCAGCTCCAGCGGGAGTAATGAGCAGTTCTTC.